One sample yielded the 4 T cell receptor beta chains listed below, sequenced in a study of blood T cell repertoires in COVID-19. Measured with immunoSEQ multiplex PCR; TCRdb has only the in-frame clones, and not every one. The table includes a few hundred thousand clones, around 80% detected once. The sequenced material came from peripheral blood. The receptors were sampled from a man aged 45-65 years with active or convalescent COVID-19.

The count of this clone is one. The genes are TRBV19 and TRBJ2-3; 15 bases map to TRBD2. The CDR3 loop spans 14 amino acids. The V gene end was trimmed by 4 bases and the J gene end by 14 bases; junction bases not matched to a gene: 7. Germline CDR1 is LNHDA and CDR2 is SQIVND (reference sequence). The chain's CDR3 is CASSTGLAGGYTYF. The DNA for the CDR3 is TGTGCCAGTAGTACCGGACTAGCGGGAGGGTATACGTATTTT. The variable domain in full, completed from reference TRBV19 and TRBJ2-3, reads DGGITQSPKYLFRKEGQNVTLSCEQNLNHDAMYWYRQDPGQGLRLIYYSQIVNDFQKGDIAEGYSVSREKKESFPLTVTSAQKNPTAFYLCASSTGLAGGYTYFGPGTRLTVL.

This clone was seen more than once but under ten times. This sequence joins TRBV5-1 and TRBJ2-5; 8 nucleotides align to TRBD2. The germline CDR1 and CDR2 sequences are SGHRS and YFSETQ. The CDR3 totals 15 residues. V trimming: 4 bases; J trimming: 2 bases; junction bases outside the gene matches: 7. CDR3 amino acids: CASSPNGRAQETQYF. In nucleotides, the CDR3 is TGCGCCAGCAGCCCCAACGGGAGGGCACAAGAGACCCAGTACTTC. Using reference TRBV5-1 and TRBJ2-5 for the parts outside the CDR3, the full variable domain is KAGVTQTPRYLIKTRGQQVTLSCSPISGHRSVSWYQQTPGQGLQFLFEYFSETQRNKGNFPGRFSGRQFSNSRSEMNVSTLELGDSALYLCASSPNGRAQETQYFGPGTRLLVL.

This rearrangement joins TRBV6-5 to TRBJ1-6; TRBD1 is a possible D gene (5 bases). The length of the CDR3 is 15 residues. Germline V gene lookup returns CDR1 MNHEY and CDR2 SVGAGI. The ends were cut back, 7 bases at V and 0 bases at J, with 10 bases in the middle. The CDR3 sequence is CASNRQSSYNSPLHF. CDR3 in DNA: TGTGCCAGCAACCGACAGAGCTCCTATAATTCACCCCTCCACTTT.

The chain combines TRBV28 with TRBJ1-5; a possible D gene is TRBD1 (6 bases). From germline, CDR1 is MDHEN and CDR2 SYDVKM. The CDR3 is made up of 14 amino acids. V dropped 10 bases and J dropped 3 bases, with 16 bases sitting between them. The CDR3: CATIRGSFNQPQHF. CDR3 DNA sequence: TGTGCCACCATCAGGGGAAGCTTCAATCAGCCCCAGCATTTT.